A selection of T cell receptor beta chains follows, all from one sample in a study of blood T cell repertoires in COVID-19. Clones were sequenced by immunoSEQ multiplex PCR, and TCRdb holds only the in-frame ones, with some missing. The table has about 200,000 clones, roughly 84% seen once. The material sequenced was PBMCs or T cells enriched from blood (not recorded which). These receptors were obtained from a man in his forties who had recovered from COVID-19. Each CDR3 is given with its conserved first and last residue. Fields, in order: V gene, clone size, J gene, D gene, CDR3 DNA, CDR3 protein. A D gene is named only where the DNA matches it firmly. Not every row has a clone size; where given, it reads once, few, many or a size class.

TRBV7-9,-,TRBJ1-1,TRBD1,TGTGCCAGCAGCCCTCGGACAGGAGTGAACACTGAAGCTTTCTTT,CASSPRTGVNTEAFF
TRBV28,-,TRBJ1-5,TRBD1,TGTGCCGGGGGACAGGATAGCAATCAGCCCCAGCATTTT,CAGGQDSNQPQHF
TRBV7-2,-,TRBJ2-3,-,TGTGCCAGCAGCTTAGCGGGGCCTAGCACAGATACGCAGTATTTT,CASSLAGPSTDTQYF
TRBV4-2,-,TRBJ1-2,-,TGTGCCAGCAGCCAAGATCTTAAGGGGGAGGGCTACACCTTC,CASSQDLKGEGYTF
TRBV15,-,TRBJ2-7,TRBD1,TGTGCCACCAGCTACCGACAGGGACCCTACGAGCAGTACTTC,CATSYRQGPYEQYF
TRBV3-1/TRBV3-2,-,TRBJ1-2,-,TGTGCCAGCAGCGCTACGATTTCCCCAGGTGGCTACACCTTC,CASSATISPGGYTF
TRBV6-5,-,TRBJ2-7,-,TGTGCCAGCGGAGGCGGCGCCCCCTACGAGCAGTACTTC,CASGGGAPYEQYF
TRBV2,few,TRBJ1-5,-,TGTGCCAGCAGTGTTGGGGCTAGCAATCAGCCCCAGCATTTT,CASSVGASNQPQHF
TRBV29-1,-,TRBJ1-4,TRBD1,TGCAGCGTTGGGGGGACAGGGCCCCATTTTGAAAAACTGTTTTTT,CSVGGTGPHFEKLFF
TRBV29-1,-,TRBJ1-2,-,TGCAGCGTTGCGACGGGGGGGTATGGCTACACCTTC,CSVATGGYGYTF
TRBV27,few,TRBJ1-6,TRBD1,TGTGCCAGCAATCGACAGGGACCTAATTCACCCCTCCACTTT,CASNRQGPNSPLHF
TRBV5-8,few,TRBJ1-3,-,TGTGCCAGCAGTCGGTCCCTGGTACAGGGTCCTGCATGGGCTGGAAACACCATATATTTT,CASSRSLVQGPAWAGNTIYF
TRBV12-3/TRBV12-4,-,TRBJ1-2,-,TGTGCCAGCAGTTTAAAGGGGTTTGGCTACACCTTC,CASSLKGFGYTF
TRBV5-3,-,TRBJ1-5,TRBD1,TGTGCCAGAAGCTTGGCGACCTTGGACAGGGGCCTACCCTATAGCAATCAGCCCCAGCATTTT,CARSLATLDRGLPYSNQPQHF
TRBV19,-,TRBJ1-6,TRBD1,TGTGCCAGTAGTACTGGACAGGAGATTAATTCACCCCTCCACTTT,CASSTGQEINSPLHF
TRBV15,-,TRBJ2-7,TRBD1,TGTGCCACCAGCAGTGGGCGGACAGGGGAGTTAGAAGAGCAGTACTTC,CATSSGRTGELEEQYF
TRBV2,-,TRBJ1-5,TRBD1,TGTGCCAGCAGTGGGACAGGGGGGAATCAGCCCCAGCATTTT,CASSGTGGNQPQHF
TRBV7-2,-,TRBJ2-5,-,TGTGCCAGCAGCTTAGCAGCAGGTTGGCTGGAGACCCAGTACTTC,CASSLAAGWLETQYF
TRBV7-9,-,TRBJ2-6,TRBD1,TGTGCCAGCAGCATCGGACAGGGGGCCAAAGGGGCCAACGTCCTGACTTTC,CASSIGQGAKGANVLTF
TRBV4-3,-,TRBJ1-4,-,TGCGCCAGCAGCCAAGATCGTACGCAGGGGAACGAAAAACTGTTTTTT,CASSQDRTQGNEKLFF
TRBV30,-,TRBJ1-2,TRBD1,TGTGCCTGGCTGGGACAGGCTAACTATGGCTACACCTTC,CAWLGQANYGYTF
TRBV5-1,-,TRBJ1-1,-,TGCGCCAGCAGCTCGGGACAGAACACTGAAGCTTTCTTT,CASSSGQNTEAFF
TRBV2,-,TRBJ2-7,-,TGTGCCAGCAGTTTTGGCCTCGCGGGGAACGAGCAGTACTTC,CASSFGLAGNEQYF
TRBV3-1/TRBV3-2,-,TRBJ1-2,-,TGTGCCAGCAGCCACACCCTTGAGGTTGGTGGCTACACCTTC,CASSHTLEVGGYTF